What follows are 15 T cell receptor beta chains derived from one specimen sequenced in a study of shared clonotypes between healthy human individuals. The method was immunoSEQ multiplex PCR; TCRdb's version includes in-frame clones alone and lacks a portion of them. The sample carries about 1 million clones, approximately 72% recorded once. The sequenced material came from memory CD4+ T cells sorted from blood. Indicated subset: CD45RA-negative fraction. Source of these receptors: a man aged 18 to 29 in good health.

A single count supports this clone. The rearrangement joins TRBV10-1 to TRBJ2-3; 7 bases are shared with TRBD1. V lost 3 bases to trimming and J lost 0 bases; unmatched junction nucleotides: 3. The CDR3 contains 15 residues. Germline CDR1 reads WNHNN; CDR2 reads SYGVQD (reference sequence). The DNA of the CDR3 is TGCGCCAGCAGTGACCAGGGGGTTAGCACAGATACGCAGTATTTT. Translation gives CASSDQGVSTDTQYF.

The genes are TRBV28 and TRBJ1-5, with a tentative D call TRBD1 (6 bases). The germline CDR1 and CDR2 sequences are MDHEN and SYDVKM. The ends were cut back, 6 bases at V and 7 bases at J, with 13 bases in the middle. CDR3 length equals 13 residues. The CDR3 spells CASRYRVGQPQHF. CDR3 sequence (DNA): TGTGCCAGCAGATACAGGGTAGGCCAGCCCCAGCATTTT.

This clone was detected only once. The V call is TRBV5-6, the J call TRBJ2-7; D unclear. CDR3 length: 15 amino acids. V shed 4 bases and J shed 5 bases, with 19 bases lying between them. In germline, CDR1 is SGHDT, CDR2 YYEEEE. CDR3 residues: CASSLGPQSWDEQYF. The CDR3 DNA is TGTGCCAGCAGCCTAGGACCCCAATCCTGGGACGAGCAGTACTTC. Full variable domain (remainder filled in from reference TRBV5-6 and TRBJ2-7): DAGVTQSPTHLIKTRGQQVTLRCSPKSGHDTVSWYQQALGQGPQFIFQYYEEEERQRGNFPDRFSGHQFPNYSSELNVNALLLGDSALYLCASSLGPQSWDEQYFGPGTRLTVT.

The rearrangement uses TRBV28 and TRBJ2-3, with D perhaps TRBD1 (6 bases). V lost 7 bases and J lost 2, with 10 bases in between. The CDR3 has 13 residues. From germline, CDR1 is MDHEN and CDR2 SYDVKM. The CDR3 DNA sequence: TGTGCCAGCACTGGGACACTCACAGATACGCAGTATTTT. This sequence encodes CASTGTLTDTQYF.

This chain joins TRBV2 and TRBJ1-2, with D possibly TRBD1 on 5 matching bases. The CDR3 is 11 amino acids. In germline, CDR1 is SNHLY, CDR2 FYNNEI. V gave up 6 bases and J gave up 5 bases, with 7 bases separating them. In DNA, the CDR3 is TGTGCCAGCAGCGGGGGGTATGGCTACACCTTC. Translating it yields CASSGGYGYTF. Looking up the rest from reference TRBV2 and TRBJ1-2 gives the full variable domain: EPEVTQTPSHQVTQMGQEVILRCVPISNHLYFYWYRQILGQKVEFLVSFYNNEISEKSEIFDDQFSVERPDGSNFTLKIRSTKLEDSAMYFCASSGGYGYTFGSGTRLTVV.

The V gene is TRBV4-1, the J gene TRBJ2-1; TRBD2 aligns across 7 bases. Trimming at V came to 6 bases and at J to 5 bases, leaving 10 bases not matched to a gene. The CDR3 length is 15 residues. The germline V gene encodes CDR1 MGHRA and CDR2 YSYEKL. Here the CDR3 reads CASRPGEGGDNEQFF. CDR3 bases: TGCGCCAGCAGACCCGGGGAGGGAGGGGACAATGAGCAGTTCTTC.

The chain employs TRBV12-5 and TRBJ2-7, with 9 bases lining up with TRBD1. This CDR3 has 15 residues. V lost 2 bases, J lost 4 bases, and 6 bases stayed unmatched. Germline assignment: CDR1 LGHNT and CDR2 FRNRAP. The CDR3 protein is CASGLSTGGKYEQYF. For the CDR3, the DNA is TGTGCTAGTGGTTTGAGTACAGGGGGCAAGTACGAGCAGTACTTC. Together with reference TRBV12-5 and TRBJ2-7, the CDR3 gives the full variable domain: DARVTQTPRHKVTEMGQEVTMRCQPILGHNTVFWYRQTMMQGLELLAYFRNRAPLDDSGMPKDRFSAEMPDATLATLKIQPSEPRDSAVYFCASGLSTGGKYEQYFGPGTRLTVT.

The rearrangement links TRBV2 to TRBJ2-5; TRBD2 aligns across 7 bases. The germline CDR1 and CDR2 sequences are SNHLY and FYNNEI. The trim removed 6 bases at V and 4 bases at J, leaving 17 bases unmatched. This CDR3 contains 17 residues. Written as DNA, the CDR3 is TGTGCCAGCAGGGGGGGAGGAGGCGGGAGTTTGGTAGAGACCCAGTACTTC. It yields the protein CASRGGGGGSLVETQYF.

The rearrangement links TRBV19 to TRBJ2-5, with TRBD1 matching 7 bases. The CDR3 is 16 residues long. Germline-derived CDR1 and CDR2 are LNHDA and SQIVND (reference sequence). J lost 4 bases, V lost 6 bases, and 14 bases had no gene match. CDR3: CASSTPGQTSRETQYF. DNA for the CDR3: TGTGCCAGTAGCACTCCGGGACAGACCTCACGAGAGACCCAGTACTTC.

The chain joins TRBV28 to TRBJ1-4, with D hard to call. The CDR3 has 16 residues. The germline gives CDR1 MDHEN, CDR2 SYDVKM. Trimming took 2 bases from V and 0 from J, leaving 10 bases between them. The DNA of the CDR3 is TGTGCCAGCAGTTTAGTCCTAGTTGCAACTAATGAAAAACTGTTTTTT. Its translation is CASSLVLVATNEKLFF.

This clone was counted a few times. The CDR3 DNA follows: TGTGCCAGCAGCATAAACCTAGCGGGAGGGGGCTACAATGAGCAGTTCTTC. It translates to CASSINLAGGGYNEQFF. The chain employs TRBV7-9 and TRBJ2-1; 12 nucleotides line up with TRBD2. The trim removed 5 bases at V and 3 bases at J, leaving 8 bases unmatched. CDR3 size: 17 residues. Per the germline V gene, CDR1 is SEHNR and CDR2 is FQNEAQ (reference sequence).

This rearrangement joins TRBV30 to TRBJ2-1, with TRBD2 matching 7 bases. The CDR3 extends over 15 amino acids. Germline CDR1 is GTSNPN and CDR2 is SVGIG (reference sequence). With 3 bases clipped from V and 6 bases from J, the junction kept 11 bases outside the gene matches. The CDR3 nucleotides are TGTGCCTGGAGCCCCCCCGGCGGGAGTGTCAATGAGCAGTTCTTC. Residues: CAWSPPGGSVNEQFF.

The chain employs TRBV29-1 and TRBJ2-5; 10 nucleotides align to TRBD1. Germline CDR1 is SQVTM and CDR2 is ANQGSEA. V lost 6 bases to trimming and J lost 5 bases; unmatched junction nucleotides: 12. The CDR3 totals 15 residues. For the CDR3, the DNA is TGCAGCGTGGGGGGTGGGACAGGGGTCAAGGAGACCCAGTACTTC. It translates to CSVGGGTGVKETQYF.

This chain connects TRBV4-3 to TRBJ1-4; D gene unclear. Trimming pared 0 bases from V and 5 bases from J, leaving 25 bases between. The CDR3 loop spans 20 amino acids. CDR1 LGHNA and CDR2 YSLEER come from the germline V gene. CDR3 in amino acids: CASSQDWFVLPPALNEKLFF. The DNA for the CDR3 is TGCGCCAGCAGCCAAGATTGGTTCGTGCTTCCCCCTGCTTTAAATGAAAAACTGTTTTTT.

The CDR3 DNA reads as TGCGCCAGCAGCTCCCCTAGCGATACGCAGTATTTT. Amino acids: CASSSPSDTQYF. This chain joins TRBV5-1 and TRBJ2-3; tentative D call: TRBD2 (5 bases). Germline V gene lookup returns CDR1 SGHRS and CDR2 YFSETQ. This CDR3 spans 12 amino acids. Trimming cost V 3 bases and J 6 bases, with 8 bases left between them.